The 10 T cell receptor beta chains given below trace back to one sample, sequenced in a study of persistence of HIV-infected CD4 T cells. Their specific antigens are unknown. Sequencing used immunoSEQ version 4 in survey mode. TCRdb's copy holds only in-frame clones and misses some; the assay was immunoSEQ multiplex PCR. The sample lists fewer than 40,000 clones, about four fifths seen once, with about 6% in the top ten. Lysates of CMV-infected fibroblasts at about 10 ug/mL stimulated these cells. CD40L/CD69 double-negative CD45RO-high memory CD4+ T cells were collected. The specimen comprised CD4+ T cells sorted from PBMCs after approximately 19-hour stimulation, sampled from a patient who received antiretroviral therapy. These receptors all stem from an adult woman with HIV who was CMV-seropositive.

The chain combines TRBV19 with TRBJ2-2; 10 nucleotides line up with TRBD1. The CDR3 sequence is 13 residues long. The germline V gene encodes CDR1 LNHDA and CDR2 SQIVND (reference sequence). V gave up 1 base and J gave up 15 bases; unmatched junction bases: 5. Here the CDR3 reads CASSIGGQGTMFF. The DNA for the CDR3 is TGTGCCAGTAGTATAGGGGGACAGGGGACGATGTTTTTT.

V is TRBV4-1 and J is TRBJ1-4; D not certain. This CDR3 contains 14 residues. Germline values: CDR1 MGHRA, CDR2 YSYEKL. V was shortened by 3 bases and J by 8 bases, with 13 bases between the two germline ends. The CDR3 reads CASSHITVREKLFF. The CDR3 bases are TGCGCCAGCAGCCATATAACGGTTAGGGAAAAACTGTTTTTT.

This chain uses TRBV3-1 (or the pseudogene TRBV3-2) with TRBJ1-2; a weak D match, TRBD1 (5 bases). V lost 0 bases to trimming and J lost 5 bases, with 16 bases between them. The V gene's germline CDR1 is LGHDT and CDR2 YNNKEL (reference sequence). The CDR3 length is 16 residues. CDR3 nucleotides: TGTGCCAGCAGCCAAGATCGGCGGGGTTGGGGGTATGGCTACACCTTC. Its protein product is CASSQDRRGWGYGYTF.

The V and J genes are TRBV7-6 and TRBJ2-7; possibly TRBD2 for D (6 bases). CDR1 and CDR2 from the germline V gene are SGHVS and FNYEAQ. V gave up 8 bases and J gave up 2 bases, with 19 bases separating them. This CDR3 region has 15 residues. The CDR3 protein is CASGGRGSGPYEQYF. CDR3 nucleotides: TGTGCCAGCGGGGGGAGAGGTAGCGGACCCTACGAGCAGTACTTC.

CDR3 sequence reads: CATSEPGSGANVLTF. The CDR3 region has the DNA TGTGCCACCAGTGAACCGGGGTCTGGGGCCAACGTCCTGACTTTC. This sequence joins TRBV24-1 and TRBJ2-6; D possibly corresponds to TRBD2 (5 bases). V gave up 4 bases and J gave up 1 base, with 7 bases separating them. This CDR3 spans 15 amino acids. Per the germline V gene, CDR1 is KGHDR and CDR2 is SFDVKD.

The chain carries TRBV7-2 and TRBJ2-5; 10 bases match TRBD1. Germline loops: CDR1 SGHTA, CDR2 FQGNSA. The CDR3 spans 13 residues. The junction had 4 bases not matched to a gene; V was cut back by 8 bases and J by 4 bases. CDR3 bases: TGTGCCAGCCTCCGGGACAGGGGAGAGACCCAGTACTTC. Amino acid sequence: CASLRDRGETQYF. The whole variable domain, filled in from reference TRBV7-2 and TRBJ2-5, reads GAGVSQSPSNKVTEKGKDVELRCDPISGHTALYWYRQSLGQGLEFLIYFQGNSAPDKSGLPSDRFSAERTGGSVSTLTIQRTQQEDSAVYLCASLRDRGETQYFGPGTRLLVL.

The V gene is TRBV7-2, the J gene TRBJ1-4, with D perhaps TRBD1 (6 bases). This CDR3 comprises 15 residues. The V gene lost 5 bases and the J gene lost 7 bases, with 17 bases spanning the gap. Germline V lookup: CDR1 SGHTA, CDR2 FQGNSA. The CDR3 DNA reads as TGTGCCAGCAGCCCTAACCGGGACAAGGGTGAAAAACTGTTTTTT. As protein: CASSPNRDKGEKLFF.

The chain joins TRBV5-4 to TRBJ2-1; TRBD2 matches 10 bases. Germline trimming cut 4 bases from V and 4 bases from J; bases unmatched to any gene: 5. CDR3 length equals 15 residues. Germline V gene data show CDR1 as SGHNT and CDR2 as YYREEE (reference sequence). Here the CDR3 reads CASSRTSGGYNEQFF. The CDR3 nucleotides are TGTGCCAGCAGCCGGACTAGCGGAGGGTACAATGAGCAGTTCTTC.

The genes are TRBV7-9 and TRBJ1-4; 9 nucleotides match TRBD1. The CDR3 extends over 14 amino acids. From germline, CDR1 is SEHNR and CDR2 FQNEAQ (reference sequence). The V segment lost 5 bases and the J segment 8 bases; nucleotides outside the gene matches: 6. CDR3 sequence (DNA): TGTGCCAGCAGCCCCTGGACAGGGGACGAAAAACTGTTTTTT. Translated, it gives CASSPWTGDEKLFF.

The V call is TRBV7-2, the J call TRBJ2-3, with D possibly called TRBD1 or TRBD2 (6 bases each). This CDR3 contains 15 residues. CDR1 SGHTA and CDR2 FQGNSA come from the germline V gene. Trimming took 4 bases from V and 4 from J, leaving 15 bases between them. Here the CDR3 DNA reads TGTGCCAGCAGCTCGACAGGTACGGGGGCAGATACGCAGTATTTT. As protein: CASSSTGTGADTQYF.